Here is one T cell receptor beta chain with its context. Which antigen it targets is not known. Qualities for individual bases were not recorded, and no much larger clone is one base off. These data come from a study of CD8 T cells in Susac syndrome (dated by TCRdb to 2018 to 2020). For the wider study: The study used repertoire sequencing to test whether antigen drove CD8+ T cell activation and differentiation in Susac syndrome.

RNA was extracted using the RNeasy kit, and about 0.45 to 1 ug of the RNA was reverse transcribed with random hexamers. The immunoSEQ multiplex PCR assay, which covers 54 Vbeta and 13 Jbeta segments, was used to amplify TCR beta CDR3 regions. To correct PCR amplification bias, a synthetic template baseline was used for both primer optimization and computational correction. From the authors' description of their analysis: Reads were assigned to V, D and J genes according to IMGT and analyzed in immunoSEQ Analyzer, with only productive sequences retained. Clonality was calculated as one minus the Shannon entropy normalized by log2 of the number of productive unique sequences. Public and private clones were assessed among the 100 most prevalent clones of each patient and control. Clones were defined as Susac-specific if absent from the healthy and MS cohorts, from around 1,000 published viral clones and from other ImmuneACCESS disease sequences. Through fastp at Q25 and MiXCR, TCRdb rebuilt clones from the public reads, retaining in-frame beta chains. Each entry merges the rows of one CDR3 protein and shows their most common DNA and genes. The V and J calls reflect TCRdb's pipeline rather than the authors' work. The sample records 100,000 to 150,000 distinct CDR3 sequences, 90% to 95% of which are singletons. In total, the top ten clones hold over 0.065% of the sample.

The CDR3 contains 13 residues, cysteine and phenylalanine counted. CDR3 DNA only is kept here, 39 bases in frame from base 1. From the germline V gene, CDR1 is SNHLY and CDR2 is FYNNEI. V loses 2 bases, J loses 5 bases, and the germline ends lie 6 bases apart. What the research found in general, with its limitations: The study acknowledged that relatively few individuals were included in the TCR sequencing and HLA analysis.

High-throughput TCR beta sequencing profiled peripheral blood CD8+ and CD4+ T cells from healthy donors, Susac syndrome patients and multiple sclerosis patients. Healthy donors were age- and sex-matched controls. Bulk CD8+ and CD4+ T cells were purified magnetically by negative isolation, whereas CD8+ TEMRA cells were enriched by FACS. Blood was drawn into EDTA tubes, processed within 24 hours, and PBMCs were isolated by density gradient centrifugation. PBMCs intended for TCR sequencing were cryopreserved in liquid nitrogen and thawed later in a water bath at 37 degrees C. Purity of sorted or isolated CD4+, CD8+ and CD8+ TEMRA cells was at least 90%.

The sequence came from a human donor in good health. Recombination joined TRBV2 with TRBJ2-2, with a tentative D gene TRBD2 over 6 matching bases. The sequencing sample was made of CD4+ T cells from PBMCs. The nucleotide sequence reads TGTGCCAGCAGTGAACGGGGGACCGGGGAGCTGTTTTTT. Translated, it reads CASSERGTGELFF.